This record looks at one T cell receptor (beta chain) sequence and its context. The antigen is unknown. The data were obtained in a study of T cells in localized non-small cell lung cancer. Assay used: immunoSEQ multiplex PCR; TCRdb lists only in-frame clones, some missing. The sample holds 60,000 or so clones, about four fifths seen once. Germline V gene lookup returns CDR1 MNHEY and CDR2 SVGAGI. V dropped 8 bases and J dropped 4; count of bases not matched to a gene: 12. This CDR3 is 15 amino acids long. Study-wide results and limits: Heterogeneity remains possible, as sequencing covered one tumor region only. Appearance in adjacent lung was seen for a median about 60 of the top 100 tumor clones. A higher density of T cells in blood coincided with extended overall survival. Adjacent uninvolved lung tissue had the highest T cell clonality, exceeding tumor.

This sequence joins TRBV6-5 and TRBJ2-7, with 9 nucleotides matching TRBD2. Sequences were derived from PBMCs, sampled before any cancer treatment. The origin of this receptor is a man between 40 and 75 years old with stage II lung adenocarcinoma. CDR3 coding DNA: TGTGCCAGCCGCGGGACTAGCCCCTTTAGGTACGAGCAGTACTTC. This gives the protein CASRGTSPFRYEQYF.